Shown below are 17 T cell receptor beta chains from a single sample sequenced in a study of T cell responses to AZD1222 COVID-19 vaccine. Measured with immunoSEQ multiplex PCR; TCRdb has only the in-frame clones, and not every one. The table lists about 99,000 clones, 90% to 95% of them singletons. Sequencing used peripheral blood, obtained on day 0 of AZD1222 vaccination. These receptors were obtained from an adult in good health.

The chain is built from TRBV7-2 and TRBJ2-2, with D unclear. V dropped 0 bases and J dropped 4 bases, with 9 bases sitting between them. CDR3 length: 15 residues. The germline CDR1 and CDR2 sequences are SGHTA and FQGNSA. The CDR3 here is CASSLAVGSTGELFF. CDR3 nucleotide sequence: TGTGCCAGCAGCTTAGCGGTCGGATCCACCGGGGAGCTGTTTTTT.

This clone was counted once. The chain recombines TRBV7-6 with TRBJ2-1, with TRBD1 as a possible D gene (6 bases). The germline V and J ends were trimmed by 1 base and 9 bases, with 16 bases remaining between them. From germline, CDR1 is SGHVS and CDR2 FNYEAQ. The CDR3 runs 15 residues. The CDR3, as DNA: TGTGCCAGCAGCTTAGGACAAGGGGGAATAAGTGAGCAGTTCTTC. Translating it yields CASSLGQGGISEQFF.

This chain joins TRBV4-1 and TRBJ2-1; 10 bases agree with TRBD2. The CDR3 has 16 amino acids. V was clipped by 0 bases and J by 12 bases; unmatched bases: 11. CDR1 and CDR2 (germline): MGHRA, YSYEKL. The CDR3 DNA sequence: TGCGCCAGCAGCCAAGATGCGAGCGGGAGGGCCAGGGGGCAGTTCTTC. Translated, it gives CASSQDASGRARGQFF.

The chain joins TRBV6-5 to TRBJ1-2; TRBD1 is a possible D gene (6 bases). This CDR3 is built from 15 residues. Germline CDR1 and CDR2: MNHEY and SVGAGI. The V gene lost 7 bases and the J gene lost 2 bases, with 17 bases spanning the gap. CDR3 nucleotides: TGTGCCAGCATCCAAGGGTCTACAGGGAACTATGGCTACACCTTC. It specifies CASIQGSTGNYGYTF.

The chain recombines TRBV29-1 with TRBJ2-3, with D maybe TRBD1 (6 bases). The V and J ends lost 5 bases and 2 bases respectively, with 17 bases between them. The CDR3 contains 15 residues. Germline CDR1 reads SQVTM; CDR2 reads ANQGSEA. CDR3 coding DNA: TGCAGCGTTCGAAGGGACACCTATTCCACAGATACGCAGTATTTT. It encodes CSVRRDTYSTDTQYF.

The chain links TRBV2 to TRBJ2-1; D is possibly TRBD1 (5 bases). The CDR3 runs to 16 residues. The V gene's germline CDR1 is SNHLY and CDR2 FYNNEI. Trimming removed 0 bases at V and 0 bases at J, with 9 bases between. The CDR3 DNA reads as TGTGCCAGCAGTGAAGCCTCAGGGCACTCCTACAATGAGCAGTTCTTC. Protein product: CASSEASGHSYNEQFF.

The V and J genes are TRBV9 and TRBJ1-1, with D possibly TRBD1 on 5 matching bases. CDR1 SGDLS and CDR2 YYNGEE come from the germline V gene. This CDR3 has 15 amino acids. V lost 0 bases, J lost 4 bases, and 13 bases lay in between. The CDR3 sequence: CASSVEPGGSTEAFF. CDR3 sequence (DNA): TGTGCCAGCAGCGTAGAGCCCGGGGGGAGCACTGAAGCTTTCTTT.

In this sample, this clone turned up once. The J gene is TRBJ2-7, the V gene TRBV28, with D unclear. The germline gives CDR1 MDHEN, CDR2 SYDVKM. CDR3 length equals 11 residues. The ends were cut back, 8 bases at V and 5 bases at J, with 10 bases in the middle. In DNA, the CDR3 is TGTGCCAGCCGCCAGCTTAACGAGCAGTACTTC. This sequence encodes CASRQLNEQYF.

This chain uses TRBV24-1 with TRBJ2-1; the match to TRBD2 covers 11 bases. This CDR3 spans 18 amino acids. Germline CDR1 is KGHDR and CDR2 is SFDVKD. Germline trimming cut 0 bases from V and 6 bases from J; bases unmatched to any gene: 9. The chain's CDR3 is CATSDLEGRTSGPNEQFF. The CDR3 DNA reads as TGTGCCACCAGTGATTTGGAGGGACGGACTAGCGGGCCCAATGAGCAGTTCTTC.

J is TRBJ1-4 and V is TRBV30, with 7 bases matching TRBD1. The CDR3 sequence is 15 residues long. With 0 bases clipped from V and 7 bases from J, the junction kept 8 bases outside the gene matches. Germline V CDR1 and CDR2: GTSNPN, SVGIG (reference sequence). This CDR3 reads CAWSVQRGQAEKLFF. The DNA of the CDR3 is TGTGCCTGGAGTGTACAGAGGGGGCAGGCTGAAAAACTGTTTTTT.

This clone was detected once. This rearrangement joins TRBV28 to TRBJ2-7; D tentatively fits TRBD1 or TRBD2 (5 bases each). The V gene lost 6 bases and the J gene lost 0 bases, with 15 bases spanning the gap. The CDR3 sequence is 15 residues long. CDR1 MDHEN and CDR2 SYDVKM come from the germline V gene. CDR3 DNA sequence: TGTGCCAGCAGGGGGTCTGGGACCACCTCCTACGAGCAGTACTTC. It is translated as CASRGSGTTSYEQYF.

This rearrangement joins TRBV11-2 to TRBJ2-3; D gene uncertain. Germline lookup yields CDR1 SGHAT and CDR2 FQNNGV. This CDR3 contains 13 residues. The V gene lost 1 base and the J gene lost 1 base, with 3 bases spanning the gap. The CDR3 spells CASSLGGTDTQYF. The CDR3 DNA is TGTGCCAGCAGCTTAGGCGGCACAGATACGCAGTATTTT.

The chain combines TRBV5-1 with TRBJ2-7; 10 bases are a match to TRBD1. The V gene's germline CDR1 is SGHRS and CDR2 YFSETQ. Unmatched junction bases numbered 2, after V lost 5 bases and J lost 0 bases. The length of the CDR3 is 14 residues. CDR3 nucleotide sequence: TGCGCCAGCAGGGGACAGGGGAGCTCCTACGAGCAGTACTTC. This codes for CASRGQGSSYEQYF.

The chain has TRBV18 and TRBJ2-7, with TRBD2 matching 10 bases. Unmatched junction bases numbered 9, after V lost 4 bases and J lost 6 bases. The CDR3 contains 15 residues. Germline V gene lookup returns CDR1 KGHSH and CDR2 LQKENI. As DNA, the CDR3 is TGTGCCAGCTCACAGCTAGCGGGAGAGGGAGTCGAGCAGTACTTC. It is translated as CASSQLAGEGVEQYF.

The chain has TRBV7-9 and TRBJ2-1, with TRBD2 matching 8 bases. The CDR3 consists of 18 residues. The V segment lost 4 bases and the J segment 0 bases; nucleotides outside the gene matches: 11. Germline loops: CDR1 SEHNR, CDR2 FQNEAQ (reference sequence). The CDR3 bases are TGTGCCAGCAGCTGGATCTTCTTTAGCGGGAACTCCTACAATGAGCAGTTCTTC. Translating gives CASSWIFFSGNSYNEQFF.

The chain uses TRBV5-4 and TRBJ2-7; D is unresolved. Trimming shortened V by 4 bases and J by 0 bases, and 17 bases separated the two germline ends. Looked up from germline, CDR1 is SGHNT and CDR2 is YYREEE (reference sequence). The CDR3 extends over 16 amino acids. CDR3 amino acids: CASSPVPHLSSYEQYF. The CDR3 DNA is TGTGCCAGCAGCCCCGTCCCGCACTTGAGCTCCTACGAGCAGTACTTC.

The CDR3 nucleotides are TGTGCCAGCAGGGGACTAGCGGGAGGAAACTACGAGCAGTACTTC. Its translation is CASRGLAGGNYEQYF. This chain links TRBV28 with TRBJ2-7, with 15 nucleotides matching TRBD2. From germline, CDR1 is MDHEN and CDR2 SYDVKM. V dropped 6 bases and J dropped 3; count of bases not matched to a gene: 3. The CDR3 loop spans 15 amino acids. The variable domain in full, with the rest retrieved from reference TRBV28 and TRBJ2-7, is DVKVTQSSRYLVKRTGEKVFLECVQDMDHENMFWYRQDPGLGLRLIYFSYDVKMKEKGDIPEGYSVSREKKERFSLILESASTNQTSMYLCASRGLAGGNYEQYFGPGTRLTVT.